The rows below give T cell receptor beta chains drawn from one sample of a study of T-cell reconstitution after alpha-beta-depleted transplantation in children. MiXCR, applied by TCRdb to the PCR reads, yields one record per CDR3 protein. The table includes 700,000 to 850,000 distinct CDR3 sequences, roughly 16% detected once. Sample: PBMCs, mostly from graft donor cells, taken 360 days after TCRalphabeta/CD19-depleted stem cell transplant. The receptor source for this set is a male patient aged 10-17 years who had a stem cell transplant for acute lymphoblastic leukemia, so the T cells may come from the graft donor. The CDR3 runs from the conserved cysteine through the conserved F or W. Each record gives: CDR3 protein, CDR3 DNA, clone size, V gene, J gene, D gene. A D gene is named only where the DNA matches it firmly. The listing skips clone size in some rows; elsewhere it reads once, few, many or a size class.

CASSYGGRGYEQYF	TGTGCCAGCAGTTACGGCGGCAGGGGCTACGAGCAGTACTTC	few	TRBV6-5	TRBJ2-7	-
CASSPRQGGLNEQFF	TGTGCCAGCAGCCCTCGGCAGGGGGGTCTCAATGAGCAGTTCTTC	-	TRBV11-2	TRBJ2-1	-
CASSPPGSRMNTEAFF	TGTGCCAGCTCACCACCGGGATCTCGAATGAACACTGAAGCTTTCTTT	-	TRBV18	TRBJ1-1	-
CASSSSRLAGDTGELFF	TGTGCCAGCAGCTCCTCGCGACTAGCGGGAGACACCGGGGAGCTGTTTTTT	-	TRBV11-2	TRBJ2-2	TRBD2
CASSQEWVARIYNEQFF	TGTGCCAGCAGCCAAGAATGGGTAGCGAGAATATACAATGAGCAGTTCTTC	few	TRBV3-1	TRBJ2-1	-
CASCGTGGADTQYF	TGTGCCAGCTGCGGGACCGGGGGCGCGGATACGCAGTATTTT	many	TRBV12-3/TRBV12-4	TRBJ2-3	-
CSARGAGTDQETQYF	TGCAGTGCTAGAGGGGCGGGTACCGACCAAGAGACCCAGTACTTC	few	TRBV20-1	TRBJ2-5	-
CASRTSEQETQYF	TGTGCCAGCAGGACTAGCGAGCAAGAGACCCAGTACTTC	many	TRBV12-3/TRBV12-4	TRBJ2-5	TRBD2
CASSLRAPQGKETQYF	TGTGCCAGCAGCTTAAGAGCGCCGCAGGGGAAAGAGACCCAGTACTTC	-	TRBV7-8	TRBJ2-5	-
CASSIHSGIFYNEQFF	TGCGCCAGCAGCATACATAGCGGGATCTTCTACAATGAGCAGTTCTTC	many	TRBV5-1	TRBJ2-1	TRBD2
CSANSLADSYNEQFF	TGCAGTGCTAACTCACTAGCGGACTCCTACAATGAGCAGTTCTTC	few	TRBV20-1	TRBJ2-1	TRBD2
CASSLGSGAPYEQYF	TGTGCCAGCAGCTTAGGAAGCGGGGCCCCCTACGAGCAGTACTTC	few	TRBV7-9	TRBJ2-7	TRBD2
CAIRGEETQYF	TGTGCCATCAGGGGTGAAGAGACCCAGTACTTC	many	TRBV10-3	TRBJ2-5	-
CASSLPPLGHQPQHF	TGTGCCAGCAGCTTACCCCCTTTGGGACATCAGCCCCAGCATTTT	few	TRBV11-2	TRBJ1-5	-
CASSLIRASDTQYF	TGTGCCAGCAGCTTAATTCGGGCTTCAGATACGCAGTATTTT	few	TRBV13	TRBJ2-3	-
CASSLGVEFF	TGTGCCAGCAGTTTAGGTGTTGAATTTTTC	-	TRBV12-3/TRBV12-4	TRBJ2-1	-
CASSLDSQDEQYF	TGTGCCAGCAGTTTGGATTCGCAGGACGAGCAGTACTTC	once	TRBV27	TRBJ2-7	-
CASSPGTWEAFF	TGTGCCAGCTCCCCCGGAACCTGGGAAGCTTTCTTT	-	TRBV18	TRBJ1-1	-
CSASLGNQPQHF	TGCAGTGCTAGTCTAGGCAATCAGCCCCAGCATTTT	few	TRBV20-1	TRBJ1-5	-
CASSATSGSREQFF	TGTGCCAGCAGTGCGACTAGCGGGAGTCGGGAGCAGTTCTTC	few	TRBV6-1	TRBJ2-1	TRBD2
CASSRTSGTKNIQYF	TGTGCCAGCAGTAGGACTAGCGGGACCAAAAACATTCAGTACTTC	once	TRBV2	TRBJ2-4	TRBD2
CASSSNPGGYEQYF	TGTGCCAGCAGCTCCAACCCAGGGGGCTACGAGCAGTACTTC	-	TRBV7-7	TRBJ2-7	TRBD1
CASSEWEGSGEQYF	TGTGCCAGCAGTGAATGGGAAGGGAGCGGCGAGCAGTACTTC	few	TRBV25-1	TRBJ2-7	-